Below, 23 T cell receptor beta chains from the same sample are listed, as sequenced in a study of T cells in Graves' hyperthyroidism and ophthalmopathy (dated by TCRdb to about 2019). Library preparation employed multiplex PCR. The reads were generated on an Illumina HiSeq 2000. TCR beta CDR3 regions were amplified from RNA transcripts. The TCR CDR3 was subjected to a first round of RT-PCR using the HTBI primer set and the Qiagen OneStep RT-PCR kit. The public reads were reprocessed in TCRdb via fastp at Q25 and MiXCR, keeping in-frame beta chains. Rows with a matching CDR3 protein are joined into one entry that keeps the most common DNA and genes. This sample lists hundreds of thousands of distinct CDR3 sequences; around 15% were detected once. Approximately 3.8% of the sample comes from the top ten. Sequenced input: blood. These receptors came from a woman aged 25 to 45 with Graves' hyperthyroidism.

In this sample, this clonotype turned up many times. This chain uses TRBV20-1 with TRBJ2-5; 8 bases match TRBD2. Germline V gene lookup returns CDR1 DFQATT and CDR2 SNEGSKA (reference sequence). Trimming removed 5 bases from V and 5 bases from J; junction bases left unmatched: 16. This CDR3 spans 16 amino acids. The CDR3 DNA is TGCAGTGCTCGAGGCGATCCGGGACTAGGGGAGGAGACCCAGTACTTC. Translation: CSARGDPGLGEETQYF.

This clonotype was seen only a few times. This chain uses TRBV7-9 with TRBJ2-3, with TRBD2 identical over 8 bases. V trimming: 5 bases; J trimming: 6 bases; junction bases outside the gene matches: 13. Germline V gene sequence: CDR1 SEHNR, CDR2 FQNEAQ (reference sequence). The CDR3 is 16 residues long. The CDR3 DNA reads TGTGCCAGCAGCCCCCCGGGAGCGGGGGTGTCGGATACGCAGTATTTT. Its translation is CASSPPGAGVSDTQYF.

This clonotype was recorded at least ten times. The chain recombines TRBV28 with TRBJ1-3, with D perhaps matching TRBD1 (5 bases). This CDR3 region has 14 residues. Trimming shortened V by 2 bases and J by 0 bases, and 5 bases separated the two germline ends. Per the germline V gene, CDR1 is MDHEN and CDR2 is SYDVKM. The CDR3 DNA reads as TGTGCCAGCAGTTTAGGGGGCTCTGGAAACACCATATATTTT. Translating it yields CASSLGGSGNTIYF.

This clonotype was picked up a small number of times. V gene TRBV7-2 combines with J gene TRBJ2-7; D could derive from TRBD1 or TRBD2 (6 bases each). The V gene lost 5 bases and the J gene lost 7 bases, with 21 bases spanning the gap. Germline V lookup: CDR1 SGHTA, CDR2 FQGNSA. The CDR3 sequence is 15 residues long. The CDR3 is CTSSPLEGGKGEQYF. The CDR3 nucleotides are TGTACCAGCAGCCCCCTGGAGGGGGGAAAGGGGGAGCAGTACTTC.

The rearrangement joins TRBV20-1 to TRBJ1-6; D gene unclear. Trimming removed 7 bases from V and 16 bases from J, with 17 bases in between. The CDR3 totals 11 residues. Per the germline V gene, CDR1 is DFQATT and CDR2 is SNEGSKA (reference sequence). For the CDR3, the DNA is TGCAGTGTTACAGATGGGAAATTTCTCCACTTT. Translating gives CSVTDGKFLHF.

This clonotype was seen only a few times. The chain uses TRBV29-1 and TRBJ2-2; the D is unclear. Trimming took off 4 bases at V and 2 bases at J, with 2 bases between the two ends. The CDR3 is 11 amino acids. CDR1 SQVTM and CDR2 ANQGSEA come from the germline V gene. The CDR3 DNA sequence: TGCAGCGTTGGTAACACCGGGGAGCTGTTTTTT. It codes for CSVGNTGELFF.

This clonotype appeared many times. The V and J genes are TRBV18 and TRBJ2-7; the D is unclear. The V end lost 2 bases, the J end lost 5 bases, and 7 bases lay between the germline ends. The CDR3 length is 12 residues. From germline, CDR1 is KGHSH and CDR2 LQKENI. This chain's CDR3 is CASSPESHEQYF. CDR3 nucleotide sequence: TGTGCCAGCTCACCAGAGTCCCACGAGCAGTACTTC.

This clonotype was found many times. This chain connects TRBV30 to TRBJ2-3; unclear D gene. V lost 3 bases and J lost 5, with 6 bases in between. Germline V gene lookup returns CDR1 GTSNPN and CDR2 SVGIG (reference sequence). This CDR3 region has 11 residues. As DNA, the CDR3 is TGTGCCTGGAGCACGTTAGATACGCAGTATTTT. Its protein is CAWSTLDTQYF.

This clonotype was seen more than once but under ten times. The rearrangement links TRBV20-1 to TRBJ2-1, with TRBD2 identical over 10 bases. V lost 2 bases, J lost 4 bases, and 8 bases stayed unmatched. From germline, CDR1 is DFQATT and CDR2 SNEGSKA (reference sequence). CDR3 length: 16 residues. CDR3 DNA sequence: TGCAGTGCTAGAAGGGCTAGCGGGAGTAATTACAATGAGCAGTTCTTC. This sequence encodes CSARRASGSNYNEQFF.

In this sample, this clonotype turned up many times. The chain combines TRBV30 with TRBJ2-4; possible D gene TRBD2, 5 bases. The germline V gene has CDR1 GTSNPN and CDR2 SVGIG (reference sequence). The CDR3 is made up of 13 amino acids. V was pared by 8 bases and J by 0 bases, with 11 bases between. CDR3 protein: CADTGIAKNIQYF. CDR3 sequence (DNA): TGTGCCGACACGGGGATAGCCAAAAACATTCAGTACTTC.

This clonotype was seen only a few times. The CDR3 DNA is TGTGCCAGCAGCCCCTCCGTTTTAACGGTGAGGGCCTACAATGAGCAGTTCTTC. It codes for CASSPSVLTVRAYNEQFF. The J gene is TRBJ2-1, the V gene TRBV7-9; a possible D gene is TRBD2 (5 bases). V lost 5 bases and J 2 bases, leaving 22 bases between the germline ends. CDR1 is SEHNR, CDR2 FQNEAQ, per germline (reference sequence). The CDR3 extends over 18 amino acids.

As to this clonotype: This could be a read error, since a much larger clone is one nucleotide away. V gene TRBV27 combines with J gene TRBJ2-1; tentatively, D is TRBD2 (5 bases). This CDR3 is 13 amino acids long. The V and J ends lost 5 bases and 3 bases respectively, with 8 bases between them. Germline assignment: CDR1 MNHEY and CDR2 SMNVEV (reference sequence). Here the CDR3 DNA reads TGTGCCAGCAGTCCTGAGGGCTACAATGAGCAGTTCTTC. Translating it yields CASSPEGYNEQFF.

This clonotype was seen many times. The chain is built from TRBV5-1 and TRBJ2-3; no clear D gene. Between the trimmed V and J ends, which lost 1 base and 2 bases, there was a span of 8 bases. The CDR3 contains 14 residues. Germline lookup yields CDR1 SGHRS and CDR2 YFSETQ. The CDR3 sequence: CASSLSTPTDTQYF. The CDR3 nucleotides are TGCGCCAGCAGCTTGAGTACCCCCACAGATACGCAGTATTTT.

Many counts were recorded for this clonotype. The rearrangement links TRBV6-1 to TRBJ2-7; D not certain. The germline V gene encodes CDR1 MNHNS and CDR2 SASEGT. Trimming left V 7 bases short and J 7 bases short, with 14 bases between. The CDR3 covers 12 residues. Here the CDR3 reads CASTDLWGEQYF. CDR3 DNA: TGTGCCAGCACCGACTTGTGGGGTGAGCAGTACTTC.

The chain employs TRBV15 and TRBJ2-3; either TRBD1 or TRBD2 may fit D (5 bases each). V lost 3 bases, J lost 5 bases, and 12 bases lay in between. Germline CDR1 and CDR2: LNHNV and YYDKDF (reference sequence). The CDR3 runs 14 residues. In nucleotides, the CDR3 is TGTGCCACCAGCAGTACAGGAGGTATAGATACGCAGTATTTT. This encodes CATSSTGGIDTQYF.

For the CDR3, the DNA is TGTGCCAGCAGCACCCGGGACGGGAAGAACACTGAAGCTTTCTTT. Translation gives CASSTRDGKNTEAFF. The rearrangement joins TRBV6-2 or TRBV6-3 to TRBJ1-1; possible D gene TRBD1, 5 bases. Per the germline V gene, CDR1 is MNHEY and CDR2 is SVGEGT. V was clipped by 6 bases and J by 1 base, with 15 bases between them. CDR3 length: 15 residues.

This clonotype was counted ten times or more. The V call is TRBV24-1, the J call TRBJ2-7; the D gene is possibly TRBD1 (6 bases). Germline loops: CDR1 KGHDR, CDR2 SFDVKD. The CDR3 loop spans 15 amino acids. Trimming stripped 2 bases from V and 2 bases from J, with 12 bases between. The CDR3 bases are TGTGCCACCAGTGATTCCAGACAGGTAACCTACGAGCAGTACTTC. Translation: CATSDSRQVTYEQYF.

On this clonotype itself: Possible read error: a much larger clone is one base away. V gene TRBV6-2 or TRBV6-3 combines with J gene TRBJ1-1; D is uncertain. The germline V gene encodes CDR1 MNHEY and CDR2 SVGEGT. There are 12 residues in the CDR3. CDR3 loop: CAGSNWGTEAFF. DNA of the CDR3: TGTGCCGGCAGTAATTGGGGCACTGAAGCTTTCTTT.

There are a few counts of this clonotype. The V and J genes are TRBV20-1 and TRBJ1-6; D ambiguous. Germline values: CDR1 DFQATT, CDR2 SNEGSKA (reference sequence). V lost 0 bases and J 11 bases, leaving 14 bases between the germline ends. This CDR3 has 14 residues. CDR3 protein: CSARDYRFGTPLHF. The CDR3 DNA is TGCAGTGCTAGAGATTACAGATTTGGAACACCCCTCCACTTT.

This clonotype has a count of ten or more. This CDR3 reads CASSSGQGGFYEQYF. CDR3 nucleotides: TGTGCCAGCAGCTCCGGACAGGGAGGGTTCTACGAGCAGTACTTC. The chain combines TRBV11-2 with TRBJ2-7; the D gene is possibly TRBD1 (8 bases). From germline, CDR1 is SGHAT and CDR2 FQNNGV. The germline V and J ends were trimmed by 4 bases and 3 bases, with 16 bases remaining between them. The CDR3 runs to 15 residues.

This clonotype was counted many times. This rearrangement joins TRBV30 to TRBJ1-6, with 11 bases aligning to TRBD1. CDR1 and CDR2 from the germline V gene are GTSNPN and SVGIG (reference sequence). The V segment lost 1 base and the J segment 10 bases; nucleotides outside the gene matches: 3. CDR3 length equals 14 residues. CDR3 nucleotides: TGTGCCTGGAGTGCGGGACAGGGGGACTCACCCCTCCACTTT. Amino acid sequence: CAWSAGQGDSPLHF.

The sample holds many counts of this clonotype. The CDR3 here is CASSLSPQGSTEAFF. CDR3 nucleotides: TGTGCCAGCAGTTTATCTCCACAGGGGAGCACTGAAGCTTTCTTT. The chain recombines TRBV28 with TRBJ1-1, with 7 bases matching TRBD1. The CDR3 covers 15 residues. V trimming: 1 base; J trimming: 4 bases; junction bases outside the gene matches: 6. Germline V gene lookup returns CDR1 MDHEN and CDR2 SYDVKM. The variable domain in full, completed from reference TRBV28 and TRBJ1-1, reads DVKVTQSSRYLVKRTGEKVFLECVQDMDHENMFWYRQDPGLGLRLIYFSYDVKMKEKGDIPEGYSVSREKKERFSLILESASTNQTSMYLCASSLSPQGSTEAFFGQGTRLTVV.

The sample holds many counts of this clonotype. The chain combines TRBV2 with TRBJ2-1; D is undetermined. The germline V and J ends were trimmed by 7 bases and 8 bases, with 12 bases remaining between them. This CDR3 has 12 residues. CDR1 and CDR2 from the germline V gene are SNHLY and FYNNEI. CDR3 DNA sequence: TGTGCCAGCAAGGGTCGAGGTGATGAGCAGTTCTTC. Translation gives CASKGRGDEQFF.